This T cell receptor (beta chain) was identified during a study of spatial heterogeneity in lung cancer. In its sample, this clonotype ranks as medium-sized (0.01 to 0.1%). Its antigen is undetermined. TCRdb called the 5' RACE reads again in MiXCR, with one record for every CDR3 protein. The repertoire consists of about 4,500 distinct CDR3 sequences, with roughly 6.5% occurring once and the leading ten covering around 25%. Trimming took 5 bases from V and 5 from J; bases not matched to a gene: 9. This CDR3 comprises 15 residues. Time point of the sample: sample taken at primary tumor resection. Study-level findings and limits: Tumoral mutation counts were tracked by counts of expanded intratumoral alpha and beta TCRs.

The chain has TRBV12-3 or TRBV12-4 and TRBJ1-1; TRBD1 matches 9 bases. This sequence was found in a male donor with early-stage non-small cell lung cancer. The sample consisted of lung tumor tissue, taken at surgery. The chain's CDR3 is CASSAGQGGVTEAFF. Here the CDR3 DNA reads TGTGCCAGCAGTGCGGGACAGGGTGGAGTAACTGAAGCTTTCTTT.